This TCR beta chain was identified during a study of identifying expanded T cells in peripheral blood. Germline V gene lookup returns CDR1 LGHNA and CDR2 YSLEER. V was clipped by 0 bases and J by 0 bases, with 9 bases between them. This CDR3 comprises 16 residues. The protocol was immunoSEQ multiplex PCR, while the TCRdb copy is restricted to in-frame clones and leaves out a portion. The sample records about 80,000 clones, around nine tenths being singletons. V usage is TRBV4-3 and J usage is TRBJ1-3; a weak D match, TRBD1 (5 bases). The sequencing sample was made of blood. The sequence was collected from a person aged 18-70 years in good health. DNA for the CDR3: TGCGCCAGCAGCCAAGATCGACAGAGCTCTGGAAACACCATATATTTT. This codes for CASSQDRQSSGNTIYF.